This T cell receptor beta chain is from a study of human T cells and chemical hapten exposure. Turning to the study itself: Diphenylcyclopropenone was administered weekly to the scalp of patients throughout the approximately 24-week study. Cases of alopecia areata, totalis or universalis occurred in a predominantly female patient group. Upper back patch tests used 0.01% DPC, scored after 6 days.

This CDR3 has 12 amino acids. Trimming removed 6 bases at V and 5 bases at J, with 8 bases between. Germline V CDR1 and CDR2: SNHLY, FYNNEI. TCRdb used MiXCR to reprocess the RACE reads, holding one entry per CDR3 protein. Among some 87,000 distinct CDR3 sequences listed, about a tenth were seen once. Documented time point: patch test 1, 2 weeks after DPC sensitization. The treatment here: therapeutic diphenylcyclopropenone sensitization with weekly scalp DPC. The origin of this receptor is a woman aged 50 to 60 with alopecia areata. Some clones in this sample may be carry-over from other donors' samples. The chain uses TRBV2 and TRBJ2-1, with D perhaps TRBD1 (6 bases). Specimen: whole blood, collected in connection with sensitization to the hapten diphenylcyclopropenone (DPC). The CDR3 loop reads CASRGADNEQFF. In nucleotides, the CDR3 is TGTGCCAGCAGGGGGGCAGACAATGAGCAGTTCTTC. Variable domain in full (rest from reference TRBV2 and TRBJ2-1): EPEVTQTPSHQVTQMGQEVILRCVPISNHLYFYWYRQILGQKVEFLVSFYNNEISEKSEIFDDQFSVERPDGSNFTLKIRSTKLEDSAMYFCASRGADNEQFFGPGTRLTVL.